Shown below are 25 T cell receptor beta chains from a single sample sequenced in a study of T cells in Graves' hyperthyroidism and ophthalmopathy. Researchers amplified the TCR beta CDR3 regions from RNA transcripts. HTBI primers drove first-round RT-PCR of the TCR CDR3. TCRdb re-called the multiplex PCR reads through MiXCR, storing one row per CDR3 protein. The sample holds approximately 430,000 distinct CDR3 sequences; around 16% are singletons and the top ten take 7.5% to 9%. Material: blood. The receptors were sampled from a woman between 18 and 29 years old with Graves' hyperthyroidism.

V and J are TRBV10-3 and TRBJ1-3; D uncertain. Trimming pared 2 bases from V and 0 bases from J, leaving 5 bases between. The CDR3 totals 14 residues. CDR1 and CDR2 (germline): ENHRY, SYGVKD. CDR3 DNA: TGTGCCATCAGTGAGGGGAGCTCTGGAAACACCATATATTTT. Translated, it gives CAISEGSSGNTIYF.

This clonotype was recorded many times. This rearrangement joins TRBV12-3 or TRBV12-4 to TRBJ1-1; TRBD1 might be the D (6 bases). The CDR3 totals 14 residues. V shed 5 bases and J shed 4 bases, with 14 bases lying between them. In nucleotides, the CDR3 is TGTGCCAGCAGTCAAACGGGGGGCGTCACTGAAGCTTTCTTT. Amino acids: CASSQTGGVTEAFF.

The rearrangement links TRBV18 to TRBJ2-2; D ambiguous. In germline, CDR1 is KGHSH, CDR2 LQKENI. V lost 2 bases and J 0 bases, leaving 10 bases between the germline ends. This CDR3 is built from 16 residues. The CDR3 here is CASSPMGRTNTGELFF. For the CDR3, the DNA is TGTGCCAGCTCACCAATGGGCAGAACGAACACCGGGGAGCTGTTTTTT.

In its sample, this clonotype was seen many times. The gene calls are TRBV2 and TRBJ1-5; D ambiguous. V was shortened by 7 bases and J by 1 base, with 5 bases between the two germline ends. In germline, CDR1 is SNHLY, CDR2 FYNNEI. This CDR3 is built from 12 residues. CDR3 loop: CASKSSNQPQHF. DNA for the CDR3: TGTGCCAGCAAATCCAGCAATCAGCCCCAGCATTTT.

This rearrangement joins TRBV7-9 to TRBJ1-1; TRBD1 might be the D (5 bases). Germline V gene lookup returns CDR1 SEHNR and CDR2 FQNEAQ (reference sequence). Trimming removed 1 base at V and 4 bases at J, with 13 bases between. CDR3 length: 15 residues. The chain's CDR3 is CASSLGGGPVTEAFF. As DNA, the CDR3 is TGTGCCAGCAGCTTAGGGGGCGGCCCGGTCACTGAAGCTTTCTTT.

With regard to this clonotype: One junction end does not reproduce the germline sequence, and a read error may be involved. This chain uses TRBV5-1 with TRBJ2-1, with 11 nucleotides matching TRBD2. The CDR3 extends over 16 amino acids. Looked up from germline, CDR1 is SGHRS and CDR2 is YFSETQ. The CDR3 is CASSPPGTSGWNEQFF. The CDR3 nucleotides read TGTGCCAGCAGCCCACCCGGGACTAGCGGTTGGAATGAGCAGTTCTTC.

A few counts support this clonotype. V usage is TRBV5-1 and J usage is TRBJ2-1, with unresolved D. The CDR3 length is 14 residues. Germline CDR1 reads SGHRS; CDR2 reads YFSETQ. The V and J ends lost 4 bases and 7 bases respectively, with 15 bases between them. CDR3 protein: CASSHPLLGNEQFF. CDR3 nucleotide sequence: TGCGCCAGCAGCCACCCGCTATTGGGTAATGAGCAGTTCTTC.

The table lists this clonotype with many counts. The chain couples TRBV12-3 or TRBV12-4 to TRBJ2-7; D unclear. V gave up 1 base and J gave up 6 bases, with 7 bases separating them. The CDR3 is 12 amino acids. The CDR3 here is CASSLGAIEQYF. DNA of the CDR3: TGTGCCAGCAGTTTAGGGGCCATCGAGCAGTACTTC.

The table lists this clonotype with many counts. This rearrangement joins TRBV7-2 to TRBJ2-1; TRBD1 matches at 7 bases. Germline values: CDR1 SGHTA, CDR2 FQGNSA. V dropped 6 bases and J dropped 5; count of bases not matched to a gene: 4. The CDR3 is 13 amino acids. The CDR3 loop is CASRLDRDNEQFF. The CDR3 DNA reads TGTGCCAGCAGACTTGACAGGGACAATGAGCAGTTCTTC.

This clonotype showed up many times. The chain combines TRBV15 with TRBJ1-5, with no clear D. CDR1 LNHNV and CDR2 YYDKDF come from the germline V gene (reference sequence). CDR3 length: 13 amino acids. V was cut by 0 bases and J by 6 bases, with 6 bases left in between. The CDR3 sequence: CATSRDRSQPQHF. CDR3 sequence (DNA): TGTGCCACCAGCAGAGATAGGAGTCAGCCCCAGCATTTT.

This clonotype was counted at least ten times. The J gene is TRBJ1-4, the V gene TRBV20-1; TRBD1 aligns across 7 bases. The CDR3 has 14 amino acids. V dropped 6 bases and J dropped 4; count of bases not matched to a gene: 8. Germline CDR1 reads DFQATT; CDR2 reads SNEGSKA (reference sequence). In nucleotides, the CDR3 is TGCAGTGCCGCAAAAGGGGGCGATAATGAAAAACTGTTTTTT. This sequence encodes CSAAKGGDNEKLFF.

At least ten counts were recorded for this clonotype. In nucleotides, the CDR3 is TGTGCCAGCAGTTACTCGACGGGGACAGTGTATGGCTACACCTTC. Translation: CASSYSTGTVYGYTF. V is TRBV6-5 and J is TRBJ1-2, with TRBD1 matching over 7 bases. V lost 0 bases, J lost 5 bases, and 6 bases stayed unmatched. CDR3 length equals 15 residues. Germline-derived CDR1 and CDR2 are MNHEY and SVGAGI.

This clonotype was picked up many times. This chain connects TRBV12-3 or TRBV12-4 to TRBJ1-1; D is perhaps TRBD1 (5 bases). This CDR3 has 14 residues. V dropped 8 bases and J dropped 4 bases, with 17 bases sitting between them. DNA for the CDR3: TGTGCCAGCGTTGAAAAGGGACCCTCCACTGAAGCTTTCTTT. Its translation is CASVEKGPSTEAFF.

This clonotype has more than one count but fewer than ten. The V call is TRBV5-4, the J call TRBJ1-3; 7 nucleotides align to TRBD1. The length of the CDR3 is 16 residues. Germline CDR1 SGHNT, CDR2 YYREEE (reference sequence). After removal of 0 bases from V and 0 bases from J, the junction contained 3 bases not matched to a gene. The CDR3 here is CASSLGGTVSGNTIYF. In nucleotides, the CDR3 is TGTGCCAGCAGCTTGGGGGGGACAGTCTCTGGAAACACCATATATTTT.

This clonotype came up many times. DNA of the CDR3: TGCAGTGCTCGGACAGGCCAAGAGACCCAGTACTTC. As protein: CSARTGQETQYF. The chain links TRBV20-1 to TRBJ2-5; TRBD1 aligns across 7 bases. The junction had 1 base not matched to a gene; V was cut back by 5 bases and J by 1 base. The CDR3 is made up of 12 amino acids. Per germline, CDR1 DFQATT and CDR2 SNEGSKA (reference sequence).

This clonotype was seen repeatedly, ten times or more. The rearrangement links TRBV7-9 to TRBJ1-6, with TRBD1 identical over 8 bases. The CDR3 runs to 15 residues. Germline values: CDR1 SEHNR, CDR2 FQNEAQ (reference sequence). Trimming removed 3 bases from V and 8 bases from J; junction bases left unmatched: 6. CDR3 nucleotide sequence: TGTGCCAGCAGCTTGTTGCAGGGGGCTCATTCACCCCTCCACTTT. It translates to CASSLLQGAHSPLHF.

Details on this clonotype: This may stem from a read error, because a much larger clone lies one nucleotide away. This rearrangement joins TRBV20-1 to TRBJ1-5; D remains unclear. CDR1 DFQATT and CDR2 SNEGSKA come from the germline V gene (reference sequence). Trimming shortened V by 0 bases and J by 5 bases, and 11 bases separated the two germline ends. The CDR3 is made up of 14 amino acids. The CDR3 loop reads CSARDARYYQPQHF. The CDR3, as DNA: TGCAGTGCTAGAGACGCCAGATACTATCAGCCCCAGCATTTT.

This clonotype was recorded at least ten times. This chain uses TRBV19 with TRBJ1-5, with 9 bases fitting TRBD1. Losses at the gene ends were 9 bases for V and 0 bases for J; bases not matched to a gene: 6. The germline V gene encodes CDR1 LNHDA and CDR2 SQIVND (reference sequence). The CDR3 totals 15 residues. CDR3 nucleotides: TGTGCCAGAGAGGGGACAGGGAATAGCAATCAGCCCCAGCATTTT. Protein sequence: CAREGTGNSNQPQHF.

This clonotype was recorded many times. In DNA, the CDR3 is TGCAGTGCTAGAGATGCGGGGAGGGACACTGAAGCTTTCTTT. Encoded protein: CSARDAGRDTEAFF. V and J are TRBV20-1 and TRBJ1-1; no clear D. The CDR3 covers 14 residues. The V gene lost 0 bases and the J gene lost 3 bases, with 11 bases spanning the gap. Per the germline V gene, CDR1 is DFQATT and CDR2 is SNEGSKA (reference sequence).

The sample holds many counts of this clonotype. The CDR3 region has the DNA TGTGCCAGCAGTCTATATGGGACTCTCTCGGACAAAAACATTCAGTACTTC. Protein: CASSLYGTLSDKNIQYF. The chain recombines TRBV2 with TRBJ2-4; TRBD2 might be the D (6 bases). V was trimmed by 5 bases and J by 3 bases, leaving 20 bases between them. The CDR3 contains 17 residues. Germline assignment: CDR1 SNHLY and CDR2 FYNNEI.

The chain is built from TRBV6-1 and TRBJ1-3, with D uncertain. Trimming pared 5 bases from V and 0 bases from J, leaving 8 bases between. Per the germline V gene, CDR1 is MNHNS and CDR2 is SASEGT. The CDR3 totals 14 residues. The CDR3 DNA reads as TGTGCCAGCAGTACGCAAGTCTCTGGAAACACCATATATTTT. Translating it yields CASSTQVSGNTIYF.

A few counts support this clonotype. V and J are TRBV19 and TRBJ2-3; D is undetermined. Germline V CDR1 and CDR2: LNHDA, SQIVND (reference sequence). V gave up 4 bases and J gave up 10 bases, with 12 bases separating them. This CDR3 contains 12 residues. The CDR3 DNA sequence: TGTGCCAGTAGTACCAGCGCCATCCCGCAGTATTTT. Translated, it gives CASSTSAIPQYF.

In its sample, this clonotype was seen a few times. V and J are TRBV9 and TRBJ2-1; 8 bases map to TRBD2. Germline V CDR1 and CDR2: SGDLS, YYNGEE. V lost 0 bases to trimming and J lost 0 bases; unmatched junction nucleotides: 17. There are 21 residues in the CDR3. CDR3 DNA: TGTGCCAGCAGCGTAGGCCCGGTGGGAGCGGGAGAGCTCAGCTCCTACAATGAGCAGTTCTTC. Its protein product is CASSVGPVGAGELSSYNEQFF.

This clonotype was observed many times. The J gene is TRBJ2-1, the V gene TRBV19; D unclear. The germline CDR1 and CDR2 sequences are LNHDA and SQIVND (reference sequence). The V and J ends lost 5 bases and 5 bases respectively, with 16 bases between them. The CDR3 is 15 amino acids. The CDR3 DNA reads TGTGCCAGTAGTGCCCCCTCTAGAGGTAACAATGAGCAGTTCTTC. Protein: CASSAPSRGNNEQFF.

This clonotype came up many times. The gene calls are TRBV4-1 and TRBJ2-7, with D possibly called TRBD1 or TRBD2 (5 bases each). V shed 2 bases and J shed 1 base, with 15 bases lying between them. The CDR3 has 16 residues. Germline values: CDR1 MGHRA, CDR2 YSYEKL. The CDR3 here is CASSQKGAGISYEQYF. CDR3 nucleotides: TGCGCCAGCAGCCAAAAAGGGGCCGGGATTTCCTACGAGCAGTACTTC.